This TCR beta chain was captured by sequencing in a study of response to subunit inactivated influenza vaccine. TCRdb analysed the RT-PCR reads with MiXCR anew, one entry per CDR3 protein. The data hold about 780,000 distinct CDR3 sequences, with less than 20% observed a single time. There are 13 residues in the CDR3. In germline, CDR1 is KGHSH, CDR2 LQKENI. Concerning this clonotype itself: At one boundary the junction diverges from the germline segment, which might be a read error.

The sequence was collected from a man in his forties or fifties who received an inactivated influenza vaccine. The input for sequencing was PBMCs from blood, taken more than 4 days after vaccination. V and J are TRBV18 and TRBJ2-5, with 9 bases that match TRBD1. This CDR3 is CASSPLQGADPDF. For the CDR3, the DNA is TGTGCCAGCTCACCGTTACAGGGGGCAGATCCCGACTTC.